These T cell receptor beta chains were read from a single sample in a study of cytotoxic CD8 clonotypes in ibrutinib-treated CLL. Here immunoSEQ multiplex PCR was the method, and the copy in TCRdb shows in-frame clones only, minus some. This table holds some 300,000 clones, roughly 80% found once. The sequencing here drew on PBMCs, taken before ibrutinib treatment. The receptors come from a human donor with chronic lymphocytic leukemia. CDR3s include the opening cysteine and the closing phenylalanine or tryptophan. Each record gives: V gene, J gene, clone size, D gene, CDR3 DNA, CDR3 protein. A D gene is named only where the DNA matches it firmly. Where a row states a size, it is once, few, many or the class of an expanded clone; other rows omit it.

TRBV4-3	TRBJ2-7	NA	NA	TGCGCCAGCGCCGTTACAGTTGGGGCCTACGAGCAGTACTTC	CASAVTVGAYEQYF
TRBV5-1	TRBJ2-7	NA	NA	TGCGCCAGCAGCTTGGACGTCAGTTACTACGAGCAGTACTTC	CASSLDVSYYEQYF
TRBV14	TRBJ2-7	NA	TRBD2	TGTGCCAGCAGCCAAGCGGGAGGACCCCTGAGCACGTACTTC	CASSQAGGPLSTYF
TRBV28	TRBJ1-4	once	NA	TGTGCCAGCAGTCGTGGGACCGAAACGAATGAAAAACTGTTTTTT	CASSRGTETNEKLFF
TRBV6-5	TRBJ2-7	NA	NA	TGTGCCAGCAGTTACTCCGAGTTTGGAAGCTCCTACGAGCAGTACTTC	CASSYSEFGSSYEQYF
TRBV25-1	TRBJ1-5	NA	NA	TGTGCCAGCAGTGAATTGGGGTATCCGGGGGATCAGCCCCAGCATTTT	CASSELGYPGDQPQHF
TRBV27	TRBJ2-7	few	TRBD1	TGTGCCAGCAGCTCTCCGGGACAGGGGGCGTGGGAGCAGTACTTC	CASSSPGQGAWEQYF
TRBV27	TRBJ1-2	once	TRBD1	TGTGCCAGCAGTCGTAAATTTGGGGGGACAGGGTACTATGGCTACACCTTC	CASSRKFGGTGYYGYTF
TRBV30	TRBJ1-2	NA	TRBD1	TGTGCCTGGAGTGTTCTACAGGGGGCTTATGGCTACACCTTC	CAWSVLQGAYGYTF
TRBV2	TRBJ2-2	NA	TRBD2	TGTGCCAGCGGACTAGCGGGAGTCACCGGGGAGCTGTTTTTT	CASGLAGVTGELFF
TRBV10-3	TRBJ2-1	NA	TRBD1	TGTGCCATCAGTCTTAGCACAGGGGTGGATGAGCAGTTCTTC	CAISLSTGVDEQFF
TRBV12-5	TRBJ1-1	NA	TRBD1	TGTGCTAGTGGTTTACAGGGGGGCGACACTGAAGCTTTCTTT	CASGLQGGDTEAFF
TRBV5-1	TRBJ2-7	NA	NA	TGCGCCAGCAGCTTGGGACTCCGCTCCTACGAGCAGTACTTC	CASSLGLRSYEQYF
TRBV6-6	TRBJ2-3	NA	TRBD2	TGTGCCAGCAGACGGCAACTAGCGGGCCCAGATACGCAGTATTTT	CASRRQLAGPDTQYF
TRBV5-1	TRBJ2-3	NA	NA	TGCGCCAGCAGCTTGATACAGGGTGGCACAGATACGCAGTATTTT	CASSLIQGGTDTQYF
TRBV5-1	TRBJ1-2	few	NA	TGCGCCAGCAGCCGTTTAACCGGACAGAGCTATGGCTACACCTTC	CASSRLTGQSYGYTF
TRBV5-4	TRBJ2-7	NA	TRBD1	TGTGCCAGCAGCGGGGGGACAGGGTCCTACGAGCAGTACTTC	CASSGGTGSYEQYF
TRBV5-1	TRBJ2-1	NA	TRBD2	TGCGCCAGCAGCTTGGGACTAGCGGTTACCTACAATGAGCAGTTCTTC	CASSLGLAVTYNEQFF
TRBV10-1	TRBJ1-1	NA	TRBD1	TGCGCCAGCAGGATCGGGACAGGGAGTACTGAAGCTTTCTTT	CASRIGTGSTEAFF
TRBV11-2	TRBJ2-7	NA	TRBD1	TGTGCCAGCAGTCAATTTTGGGACAGAAGCTCCTACGAGCAGTACTTC	CASSQFWDRSSYEQYF
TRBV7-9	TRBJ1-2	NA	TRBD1	TGTGCCAGCAGCCGAAATGGACAGGGCCCTAACTATGGCTACACCTTC	CASSRNGQGPNYGYTF
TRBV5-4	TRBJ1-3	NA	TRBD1	TGTGCCAGCAGCAGGGGACAGGGACAAGTCTCTGGAAACACCATATATTTT	CASSRGQGQVSGNTIYF
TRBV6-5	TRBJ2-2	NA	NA	TGTGCCAGCAGGGCAGGGCACACCGGGGAGCTGTTTTTT	CASRAGHTGELFF
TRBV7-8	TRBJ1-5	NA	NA	TGTGCCAGCACCACCCACCCCACAGGGCCTAATCAGCCCCAGCATTTT	CASTTHPTGPNQPQHF
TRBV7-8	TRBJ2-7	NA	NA	TGTGCCAGCAGCGTCCGTATCCCCTACGAGCAGTACTTC	CASSVRIPYEQYF
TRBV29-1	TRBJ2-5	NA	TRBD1	TGCAGCGCCCGACAGGGGCGAGAGACCCAGTACTTC	CSARQGRETQYF
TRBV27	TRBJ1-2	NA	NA	TGTGCCAGCAGTTTATCGTACAGGGCCTATGGCTACACCTTC	CASSLSYRAYGYTF
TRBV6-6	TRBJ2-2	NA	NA	TGTGCCAGCAGTGTGGTAGGAAGCACCGGGGAGCTGTTTTTT	CASSVVGSTGELFF
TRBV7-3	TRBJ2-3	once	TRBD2	TGTGCCAGCAGCTTATATGCGGGAGAGTCAGATACGCAGTATTTT	CASSLYAGESDTQYF
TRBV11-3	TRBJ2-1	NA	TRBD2	TGTGCCAGCAGCGCAAGCGGGAAGGACCCCTACAATGAGCAGTTCTTC	CASSASGKDPYNEQFF
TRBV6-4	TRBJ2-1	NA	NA	TGTGCCAGCAGGCGAATGGGGGGGGCAGGTGAGCAGTTCTTC	CASRRMGGAGEQFF
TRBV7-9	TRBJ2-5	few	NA	TGTGCCAGCAGCTTAGGGCTTCTAGAGACCCAGTACTTC	CASSLGLLETQYF
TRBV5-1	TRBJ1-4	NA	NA	TGCGCCAGCAGCTTAACTCCGGGATTCGAGGGTGAAAAACTGTTTTTT	CASSLTPGFEGEKLFF
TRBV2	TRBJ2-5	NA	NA	TGTGCCAGCACTCCCTCCGCCGGGGGGACCCAGTACTTC	CASTPSAGGTQYF
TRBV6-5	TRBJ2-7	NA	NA	TGTGCCAGCAGTTACAGACACTCCTACGAGCAGTACTTC	CASSYRHSYEQYF
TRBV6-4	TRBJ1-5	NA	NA	TGTGCCAGCAGTGAAGAGTGGGGGCCTCAGCCCCAGCATTTT	CASSEEWGPQPQHF
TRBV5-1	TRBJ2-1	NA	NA	TGCGCCAGCAGCTTGGACCGACAGGGACTCTCCTACAATGAGCAGTTCTTC	CASSLDRQGLSYNEQFF
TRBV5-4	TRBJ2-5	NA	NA	TGTGCCAGCAGCCGAAATACGGAGACCCAGTACTTC	CASSRNTETQYF
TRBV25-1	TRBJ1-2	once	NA	TGTGCCAGCAGTGCCATGACACCTAACTATGGCTACACCTTC	CASSAMTPNYGYTF
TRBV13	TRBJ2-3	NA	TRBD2	TGTGCCAGCAGCGCCTTCGGACTAGCGGGAGGGTATACGCAGTATTTT	CASSAFGLAGGYTQYF
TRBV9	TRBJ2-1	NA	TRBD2	TGTGCCAGCAGCGTAGATAGCAGCGGGAGCTTGAGGGGTGAGCAGTTCTTC	CASSVDSSGSLRGEQFF
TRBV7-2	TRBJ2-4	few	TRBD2	TGTGCCAGCAGCTTCTCCGGGACTAGCGGGAACATTCAGTACTTC	CASSFSGTSGNIQYF